This TCR beta chain appears in the sequencing data of a study of cytomegalovirus exposure and HLA in healthy donors. At the level of the study: A later analysis reported the 120 or so validation repertoires used the same platform as the roughly 670 first-cohort repertoires.

Measured with immunoSEQ multiplex PCR; TCRdb has only the in-frame clones, and not every one. The sample lists under 350,000 clones; around 85% were seen once. This clone was seen a handful of times. Its target is unknown. V was shortened by 5 bases and J by 2 bases, with 9 bases between the two germline ends. The CDR3 extends over 14 amino acids. Germline lookup yields CDR1 MGHDK and CDR2 SYGVNS. Study-level findings and limits: Published work reported that the classifier diagnosed cytomegalovirus status with high specificity and sensitivity. It was confirmed in vitro that three of the CMV-associated chains were specific for CMV antigens.

Sequenced sample: PBMCs. The J gene is TRBJ2-2, the V gene TRBV25-1, with no clear D. The sequence derives from a young woman in good health and CMV-seronegative. The CDR3 here is CASSITENTGELFF. The CDR3 region has the DNA TGTGCCAGCAGTATCACAGAAAACACCGGGGAGCTGTTTTTT. The whole variable domain, remainder taken from reference TRBV25-1 and TRBJ2-2, is EADIYQTPRYLVIGTGKKITLECSQTMGHDKMYWYQQDPGMELHLIHYSYGVNSTEKGDLSSESTVSRIRTEHFPLTLESARPSHTSQYLCASSITENTGELFFGEGSRLTVL.